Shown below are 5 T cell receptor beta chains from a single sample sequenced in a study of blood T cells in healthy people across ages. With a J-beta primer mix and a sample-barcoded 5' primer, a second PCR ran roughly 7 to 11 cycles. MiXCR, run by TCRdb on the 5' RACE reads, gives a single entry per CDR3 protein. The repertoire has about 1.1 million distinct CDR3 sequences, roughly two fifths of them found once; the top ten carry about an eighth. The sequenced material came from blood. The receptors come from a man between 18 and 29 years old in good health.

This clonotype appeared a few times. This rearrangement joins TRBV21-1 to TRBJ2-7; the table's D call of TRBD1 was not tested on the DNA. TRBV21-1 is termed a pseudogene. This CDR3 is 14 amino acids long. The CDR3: CASTLRPPTYEQYF. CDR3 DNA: TGTGCCAGCACCCTCAGACCCCCCACGTACGAGCAGTACTTC.

In DNA form, the CDR3 reads TGTGCCAGCAGGGACGGGACCTCCTACGAGCAGTACTTC. It encodes CASRDGTSYEQYF. This sequence joins TRBV2 and TRBJ2-7, with D perhaps being TRBD1 or TRBD2 (5 bases each). The CDR3 has 13 amino acids. From germline, CDR1 is SNHLY and CDR2 FYNNEI. Trimming left V 6 bases short and J 0 bases short, with 9 bases between.

The CDR3, as DNA: TGCAGTGCTAGGCGGGACGGCAACACCTATAATTCACCCCTCCACTTT. It codes for CSARRDGNTYNSPLHF. This chain connects TRBV20-1 to TRBJ1-6; possible D gene TRBD1, 5 bases. Germline values: CDR1 DFQATT, CDR2 SNEGSKA (reference sequence). The CDR3 is made up of 16 amino acids. Trimming left V 3 bases short and J 2 bases short, with 14 bases between.

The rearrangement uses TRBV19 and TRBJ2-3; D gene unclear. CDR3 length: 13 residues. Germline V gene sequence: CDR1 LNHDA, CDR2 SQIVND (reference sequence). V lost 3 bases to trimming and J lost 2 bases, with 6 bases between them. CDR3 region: CASSMQVTDTQYF. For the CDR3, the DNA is TGTGCCAGTAGTATGCAGGTCACAGATACGCAGTATTTT.

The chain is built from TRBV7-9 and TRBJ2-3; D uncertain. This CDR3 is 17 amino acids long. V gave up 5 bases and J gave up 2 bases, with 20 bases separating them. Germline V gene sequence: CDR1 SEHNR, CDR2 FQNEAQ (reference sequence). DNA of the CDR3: TGTGCCAGCAGCGTCGCGAGAGGTCCCTTTTACACAGATACGCAGTATTTT. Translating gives CASSVARGPFYTDTQYF.